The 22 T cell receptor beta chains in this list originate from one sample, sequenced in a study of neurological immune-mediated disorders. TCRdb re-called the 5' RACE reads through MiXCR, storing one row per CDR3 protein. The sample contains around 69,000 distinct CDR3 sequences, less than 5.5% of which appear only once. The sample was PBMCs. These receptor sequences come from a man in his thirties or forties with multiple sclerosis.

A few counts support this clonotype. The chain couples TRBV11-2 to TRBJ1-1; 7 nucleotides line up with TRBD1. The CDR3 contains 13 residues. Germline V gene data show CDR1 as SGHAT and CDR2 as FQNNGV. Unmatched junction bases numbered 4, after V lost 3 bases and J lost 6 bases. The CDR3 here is CASSLTDRSEAFF. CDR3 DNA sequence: TGTGCCAGCAGCTTGACGGACAGGTCTGAAGCTTTCTTT.

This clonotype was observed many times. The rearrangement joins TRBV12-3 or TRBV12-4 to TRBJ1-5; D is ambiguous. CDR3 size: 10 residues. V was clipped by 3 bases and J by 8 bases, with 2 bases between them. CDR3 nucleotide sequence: TGTGCCAGCAGTTTTGAGCCCCAGCATTTT. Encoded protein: CASSFEPQHF.

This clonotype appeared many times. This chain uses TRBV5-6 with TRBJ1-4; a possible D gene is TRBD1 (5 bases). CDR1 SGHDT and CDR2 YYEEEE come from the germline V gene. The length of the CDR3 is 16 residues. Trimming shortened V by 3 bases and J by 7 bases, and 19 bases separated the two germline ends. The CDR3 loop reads CASSSFRDPRTEKLFF. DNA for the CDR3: TGTGCCAGCAGCTCCTTCCGGGACCCTAGGACTGAAAAACTGTTTTTT.

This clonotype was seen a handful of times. CDR3 protein: CASTVGQFNTGELFF. In DNA form, the CDR3 reads TGTGCCAGCACCGTGGGACAGTTCAACACCGGGGAGCTGTTTTTT. The rearrangement uses TRBV6-5 and TRBJ2-2; 7 nucleotides match TRBD1. The CDR3 contains 15 residues. V shed 7 bases and J 2 bases; nucleotides not matched to a gene: 7. Germline V gene data show CDR1 as MNHEY and CDR2 as SVGAGI.

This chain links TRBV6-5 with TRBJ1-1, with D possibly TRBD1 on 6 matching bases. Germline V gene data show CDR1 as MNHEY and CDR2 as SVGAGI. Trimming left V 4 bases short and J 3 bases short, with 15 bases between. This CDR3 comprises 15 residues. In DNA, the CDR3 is TGTGCCAGCAGTTTGGACAGTGGACCTTACACTGAAGCTTTCTTT. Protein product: CASSLDSGPYTEAFF.

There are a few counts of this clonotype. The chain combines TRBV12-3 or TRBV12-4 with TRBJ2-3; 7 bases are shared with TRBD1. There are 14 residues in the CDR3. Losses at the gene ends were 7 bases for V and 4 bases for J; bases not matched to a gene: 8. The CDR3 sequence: CASTNLQGADTQYF. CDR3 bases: TGTGCCAGCACGAACTTGCAGGGGGCAGATACGCAGTATTTT.

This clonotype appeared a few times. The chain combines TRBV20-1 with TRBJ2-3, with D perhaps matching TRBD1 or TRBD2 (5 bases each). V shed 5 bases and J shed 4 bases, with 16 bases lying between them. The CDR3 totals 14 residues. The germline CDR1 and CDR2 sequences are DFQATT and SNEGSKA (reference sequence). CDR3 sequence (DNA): TGCAGTGCTTGGGGTGGGGGAGTATCAGATACGCAGTATTTT. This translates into CSAWGGGVSDTQYF.

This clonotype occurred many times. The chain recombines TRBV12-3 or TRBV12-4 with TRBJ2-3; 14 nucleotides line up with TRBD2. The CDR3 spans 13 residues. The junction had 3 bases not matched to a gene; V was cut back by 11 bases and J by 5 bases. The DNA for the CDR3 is TGTGCCGGGACTAGCGGGGGAGGAGATACGCAGTATTTT. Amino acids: CAGTSGGGDTQYF.

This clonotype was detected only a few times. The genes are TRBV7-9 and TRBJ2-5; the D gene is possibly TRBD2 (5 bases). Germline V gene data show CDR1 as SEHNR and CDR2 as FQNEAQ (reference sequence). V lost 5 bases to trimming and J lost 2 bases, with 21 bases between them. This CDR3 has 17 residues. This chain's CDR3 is CASSPKGGGVGQETQYF. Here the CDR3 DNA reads TGTGCCAGCAGCCCTAAGGGTGGAGGAGTAGGGCAAGAGACCCAGTACTTC.

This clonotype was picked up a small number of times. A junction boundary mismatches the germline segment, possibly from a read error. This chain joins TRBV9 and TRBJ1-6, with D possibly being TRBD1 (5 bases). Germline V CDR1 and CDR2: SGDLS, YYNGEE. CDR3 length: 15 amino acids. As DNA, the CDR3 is TGTGCCAGCAGTGGGGACCCTAGCCCCCTTTCACCCCTCAACTTT. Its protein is CASSGDPSPLSPLNF.

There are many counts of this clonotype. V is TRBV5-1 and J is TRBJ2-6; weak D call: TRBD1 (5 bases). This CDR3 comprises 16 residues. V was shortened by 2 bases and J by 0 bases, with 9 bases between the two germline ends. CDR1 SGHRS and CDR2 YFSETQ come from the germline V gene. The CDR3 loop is CASSLDRSSGANVLTF. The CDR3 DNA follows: TGCGCCAGCAGCTTAGACAGAAGCTCTGGGGCCAACGTCCTGACTTTC.

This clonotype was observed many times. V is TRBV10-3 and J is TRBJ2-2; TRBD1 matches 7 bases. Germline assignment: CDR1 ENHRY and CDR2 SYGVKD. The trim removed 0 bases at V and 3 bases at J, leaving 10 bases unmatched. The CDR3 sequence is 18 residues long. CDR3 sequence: CAISESFFGTAYTGELFF. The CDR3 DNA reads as TGTGCCATCAGTGAGTCTTTTTTCGGGACAGCATACACCGGGGAGCTGTTTTTT.

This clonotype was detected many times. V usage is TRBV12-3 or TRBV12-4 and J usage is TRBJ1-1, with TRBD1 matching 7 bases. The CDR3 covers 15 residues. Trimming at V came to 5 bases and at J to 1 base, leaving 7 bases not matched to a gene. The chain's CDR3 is CASSLWDRKNTEAFF. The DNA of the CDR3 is TGTGCCAGCAGTCTGTGGGACAGAAAGAACACTGAAGCTTTCTTT.

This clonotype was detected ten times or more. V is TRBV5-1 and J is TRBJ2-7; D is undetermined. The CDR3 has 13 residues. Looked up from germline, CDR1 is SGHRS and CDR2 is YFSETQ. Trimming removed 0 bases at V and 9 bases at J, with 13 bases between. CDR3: CASSLGQAATQYF. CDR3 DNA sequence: TGCGCCAGCAGCTTGGGGCAGGCGGCAACGCAGTACTTC. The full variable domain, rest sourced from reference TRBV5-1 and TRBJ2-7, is KAGVTQTPRYLIKTRGQQVTLSCSPISGHRSVSWYQQTPGQGLQFLFEYFSETQRNKGNFPGRFSGRQFSNSRSEMNVSTLELGDSALYLCASSLGQAATQYFGPGTRLTVT.

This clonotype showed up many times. CDR3 DNA sequence: TGTGCCAGCTCACCAACCGGGACTAGCGGGACCCGGCTGTTCTTC. It encodes CASSPTGTSGTRLFF. The V and J genes are TRBV18 and TRBJ2-1; 13 bases line up with TRBD2. This CDR3 spans 15 amino acids. The germline V gene has CDR1 KGHSH and CDR2 LQKENI. The trim removed 2 bases at V and 15 bases at J, leaving 10 bases unmatched. Full variable domain (rest looked up from reference TRBV18 and TRBJ2-1): NAGVMQNPRHLVRRRGQEARLRCSPMKGHSHVYWYRQLPEEGLKFMVYLQKENIIDESGMPKERFSAEFPKEGPSILRIQQVVRGDSAAYFCASSPTGTSGTRLFFGPGTRLTVL.

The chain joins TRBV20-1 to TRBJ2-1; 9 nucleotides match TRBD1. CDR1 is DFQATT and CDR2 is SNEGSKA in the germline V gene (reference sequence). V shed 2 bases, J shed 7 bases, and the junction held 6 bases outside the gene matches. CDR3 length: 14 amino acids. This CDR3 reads CSARTGTGWNEQFF. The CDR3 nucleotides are TGCAGTGCTAGAACCGGGACAGGGTGGAATGAGCAGTTCTTC.

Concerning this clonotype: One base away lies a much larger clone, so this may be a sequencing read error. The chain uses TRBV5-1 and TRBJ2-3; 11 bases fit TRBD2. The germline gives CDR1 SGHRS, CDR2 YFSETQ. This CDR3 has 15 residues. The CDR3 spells CVSSRATSGGDTQYF. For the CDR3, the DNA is TGCGTCAGCAGCCGTGCTACTAGCGGGGGCGATACGCAGTATTTT.

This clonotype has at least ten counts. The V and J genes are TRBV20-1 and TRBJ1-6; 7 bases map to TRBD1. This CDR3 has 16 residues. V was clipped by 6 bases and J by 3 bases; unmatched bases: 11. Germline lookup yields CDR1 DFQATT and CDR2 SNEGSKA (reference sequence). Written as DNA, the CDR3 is TGCAGTGCACGCCATGACCGGGACAGCTATAATTCACCCCTCCACTTT. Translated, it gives CSARHDRDSYNSPLHF.

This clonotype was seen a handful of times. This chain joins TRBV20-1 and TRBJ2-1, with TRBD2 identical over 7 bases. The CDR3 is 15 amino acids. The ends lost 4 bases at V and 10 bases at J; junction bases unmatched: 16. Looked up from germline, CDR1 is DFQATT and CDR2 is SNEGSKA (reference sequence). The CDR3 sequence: CSATKTSPTFSEQFF. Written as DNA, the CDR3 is TGCAGTGCTACGAAGACTAGCCCGACTTTCAGCGAGCAGTTCTTC.

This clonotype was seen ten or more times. The CDR3 sequence is CATSRELGLNTEAFF. The CDR3 DNA is TGTGCCACCAGCAGAGAATTAGGGTTGAACACTGAAGCTTTCTTT. This chain links TRBV15 with TRBJ1-1; D is unresolved. The CDR3 is made up of 15 amino acids. From germline, CDR1 is LNHNV and CDR2 YYDKDF (reference sequence). The germline V and J ends were trimmed by 0 bases and 0 bases, with 8 bases remaining between them.

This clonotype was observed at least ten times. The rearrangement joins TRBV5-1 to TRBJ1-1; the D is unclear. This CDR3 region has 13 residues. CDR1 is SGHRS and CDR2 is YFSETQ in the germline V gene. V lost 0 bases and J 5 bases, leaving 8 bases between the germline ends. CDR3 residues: CASSLGSGTEAFF. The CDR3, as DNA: TGCGCCAGCAGCTTGGGGAGTGGGACTGAAGCTTTCTTT.

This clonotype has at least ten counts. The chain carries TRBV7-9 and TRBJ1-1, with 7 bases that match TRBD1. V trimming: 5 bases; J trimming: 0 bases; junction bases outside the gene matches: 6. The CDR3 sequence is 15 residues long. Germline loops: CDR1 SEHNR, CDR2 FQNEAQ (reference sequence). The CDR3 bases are TGTGCCAGCAGCCCAGTGACAGGGATGAACACTGAAGCTTTCTTT. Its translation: CASSPVTGMNTEAFF. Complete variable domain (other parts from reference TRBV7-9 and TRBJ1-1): DTGVSQNPRHKITKRGQNVTFRCDPISEHNRLYWYRQTLGQGPEFLTYFQNEAQLEKSRLLSDRFSAERPKGSFSTLEIQRTEQGDSAMYLCASSPVTGMNTEAFFGQGTRLTVV.